This T cell receptor beta chain was sequenced during a study of blood T cell repertoires in COVID-19. Study background: The United States, Italy and Spain were the sources of the acute and convalescent COVID-19 samples. The analysed material was cDNA or gDNA that came from T cells, B-cell-depleted T cells, or PBMCs.

The CDR3 consists of 11 residues. The germline V gene has CDR1 SQVTM and CDR2 ANQGSEA. The ends lost 7 bases at V and 5 bases at J; junction bases unmatched: 5. Original processing notes: Scientists estimated how many nucleated cells there were by amplifying reference gene primers. Clones were sequenced by immunoSEQ multiplex PCR, and TCRdb holds only the in-frame ones, with some missing. From that table come the V and J calls and clone size; the DNA was used to work out D and trimming. The table shows about 80,000 clones, with around 83% occurring only once. This sequence originates from an elderly man with active or convalescent COVID-19. The source material was peripheral blood. V and J are TRBV29-1 and TRBJ2-7; 7 nucleotides line up with TRBD1. Written as DNA, the CDR3 is TGCAGCGGGTCAGGGGGTAACGAGCAGTACTTC. Its translation: CSGSGGNEQYF.